The following is a TCR beta chain sequence with its context. The data derive from a study of T cell responses to AZD1222 COVID-19 vaccine. This CDR3 has 13 amino acids. The germline V and J ends were trimmed by 2 bases and 4 bases, with 8 bases remaining between them. CDR1 SGHVS and CDR2 FNYEAQ come from the germline V gene. Profiled with immunoSEQ multiplex PCR; TCRdb holds only in-frame clones, not every one. The sample lists 120,000 to 150,000 clones; around nine tenths were seen once. The chain joins TRBV7-6 to TRBJ1-1, with no clear D. The specimen comprised peripheral blood, sampled on day 0 of AZD1222 vaccination. The TCR sequence derives from an adult in good health. As DNA, the CDR3 is TGTGCCAGCAGCTTACAAGATTTCACTGAAGCTTTCTTT. It is translated as CASSLQDFTEAFF.